Detailed here is one T cell receptor (beta chain). Its matching antigen is unknown. Using its own MiXCR run on the 5' RACE reads, TCRdb lists one record per CDR3 protein. This table has fewer than 35,000 distinct CDR3 sequences, more than 30% appearing once. The entry originates in a study of CD8 T cells in ankylosing spondylitis. Regarding the study as a whole: The study identified a TCR beta motif of under 10 highly homologous variants that appeared characteristic of ankylosing spondylitis blood.

This CDR3 is 14 amino acids long. The junction had 5 bases not matched to a gene; V was cut back by 7 bases and J by 5 bases. Germline V gene sequence: CDR1 MGHRA, CDR2 YSYEKL. The chain uses TRBV4-1 and TRBJ2-2; TRBD1 aligns across 9 bases. Sequencing was performed on synovial fluid, either unsorted or a sorted T cell fraction (not recorded which). The receptor comes from a male donor with ankylosing spondylitis. The CDR3 DNA follows: TGCGCCAGCACTCCGACAGGGGGTACCGGGGAGCTGTTTTTT. It yields the protein CASTPTGGTGELFF.